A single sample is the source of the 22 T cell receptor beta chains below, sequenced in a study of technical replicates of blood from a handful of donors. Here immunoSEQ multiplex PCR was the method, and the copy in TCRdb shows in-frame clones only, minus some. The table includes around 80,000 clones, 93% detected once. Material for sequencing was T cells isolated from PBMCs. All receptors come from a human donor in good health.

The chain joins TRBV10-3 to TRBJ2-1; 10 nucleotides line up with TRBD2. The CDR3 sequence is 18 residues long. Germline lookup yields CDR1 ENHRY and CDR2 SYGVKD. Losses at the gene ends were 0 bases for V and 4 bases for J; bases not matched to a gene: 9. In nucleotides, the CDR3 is TGTGCCATCAGTGAGTCGAGCGGGAGGGGAATCGCTTACAATGAGCAGTTCTTC. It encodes CAISESSGRGIAYNEQFF.

CDR3 sequence: CAWSATGPPYEQYF. CDR3 DNA: TGTGCCTGGAGTGCGACAGGGCCCCCCTACGAGCAGTACTTC. The chain employs TRBV30 and TRBJ2-7; 7 positions match TRBD1. The CDR3 consists of 14 residues. From germline, CDR1 is GTSNPN and CDR2 SVGIG (reference sequence). V trimming: 1 base; J trimming: 2 bases; junction bases outside the gene matches: 5.

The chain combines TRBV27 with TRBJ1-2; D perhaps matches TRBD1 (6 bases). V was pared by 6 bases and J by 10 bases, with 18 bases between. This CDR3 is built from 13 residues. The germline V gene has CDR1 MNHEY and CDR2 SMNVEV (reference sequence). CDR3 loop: CASSRDMLVPYTF. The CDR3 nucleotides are TGTGCCAGCAGCCGGGACATGCTGGTACCCTACACCTTC.

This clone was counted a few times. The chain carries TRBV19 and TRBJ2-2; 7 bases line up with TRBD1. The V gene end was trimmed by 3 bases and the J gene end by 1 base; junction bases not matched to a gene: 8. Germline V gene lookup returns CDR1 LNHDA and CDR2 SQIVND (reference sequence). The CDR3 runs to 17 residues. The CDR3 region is CASSIGRGGLNTGELFF. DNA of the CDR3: TGTGCCAGTAGTATTGGGCGAGGGGGCTTGAACACCGGGGAGCTGTTTTTT.

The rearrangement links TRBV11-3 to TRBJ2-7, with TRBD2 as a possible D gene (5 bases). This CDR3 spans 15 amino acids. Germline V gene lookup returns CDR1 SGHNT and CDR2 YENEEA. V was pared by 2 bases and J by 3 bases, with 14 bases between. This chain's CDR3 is CASSLTVRVHYEQYF. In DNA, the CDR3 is TGTGCCAGCAGCTTAACGGTGAGGGTACACTACGAGCAGTACTTC.

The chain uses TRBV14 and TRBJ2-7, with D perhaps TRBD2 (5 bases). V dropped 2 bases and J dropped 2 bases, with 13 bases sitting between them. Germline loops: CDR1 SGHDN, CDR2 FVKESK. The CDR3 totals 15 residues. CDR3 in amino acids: CASSQYRTRPYEQYF. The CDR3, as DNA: TGTGCCAGCAGCCAATACCGGACTCGACCCTACGAGCAGTACTTC.

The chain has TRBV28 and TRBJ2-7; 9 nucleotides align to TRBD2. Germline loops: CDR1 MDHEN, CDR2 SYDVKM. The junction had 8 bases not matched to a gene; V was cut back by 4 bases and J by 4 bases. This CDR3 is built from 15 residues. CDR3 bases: TGTGCCAGCAGTTCCCCCGGGACTAGCTTGTACGAGCAGTACTTC. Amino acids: CASSSPGTSLYEQYF.

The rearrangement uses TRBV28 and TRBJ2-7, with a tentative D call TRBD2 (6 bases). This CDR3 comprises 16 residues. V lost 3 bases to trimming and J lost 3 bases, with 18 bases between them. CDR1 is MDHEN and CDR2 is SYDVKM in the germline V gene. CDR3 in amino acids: CASSFTRRDGGYEQYF. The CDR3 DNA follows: TGTGCCAGCAGTTTTACTAGGAGGGACGGGGGCTACGAGCAGTACTTC.

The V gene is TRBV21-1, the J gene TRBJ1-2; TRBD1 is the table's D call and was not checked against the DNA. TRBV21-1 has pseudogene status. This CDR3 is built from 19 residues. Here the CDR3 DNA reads TGTGCCAGCAGCAAAGTAAGGGGACAGGGGAAGCTTGATCGCTGTGGCTACACCTTC. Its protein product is CASSKVRGQGKLDRCGYTF.

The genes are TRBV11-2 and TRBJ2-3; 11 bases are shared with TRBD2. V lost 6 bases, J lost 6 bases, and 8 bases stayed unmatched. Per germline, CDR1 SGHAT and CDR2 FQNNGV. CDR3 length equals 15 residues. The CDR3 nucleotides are TGTGCCAGCAGATCAATAGCGGGGGGGCTGGATACGCAGTATTTT. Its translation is CASRSIAGGLDTQYF.

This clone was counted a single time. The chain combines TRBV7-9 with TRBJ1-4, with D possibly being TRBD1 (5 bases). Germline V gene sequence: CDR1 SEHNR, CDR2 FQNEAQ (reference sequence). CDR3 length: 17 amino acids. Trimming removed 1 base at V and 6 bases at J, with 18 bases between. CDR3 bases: TGTGCCAGCAGCTTAGGGGGCCGTCAGGGAGGGTATGAAAAACTGTTTTTT. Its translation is CASSLGGRQGGYEKLFF.

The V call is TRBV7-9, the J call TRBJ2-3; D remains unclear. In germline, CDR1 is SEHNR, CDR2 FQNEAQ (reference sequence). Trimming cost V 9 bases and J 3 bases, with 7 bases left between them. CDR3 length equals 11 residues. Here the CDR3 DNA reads TGTGCCAGTCAACGGACAGATACGCAGTATTTT. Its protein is CASQRTDTQYF.

Here the CDR3 reads CASSLLPGYEQYF. CDR3 sequence (DNA): TGTGCCAGCAGCTTACTCCCCGGTTACGAGCAGTACTTC. The rearrangement uses TRBV7-9 and TRBJ2-7; D is undetermined. Per the germline V gene, CDR1 is SEHNR and CDR2 is FQNEAQ (reference sequence). Between the trimmed V and J ends, which lost 2 bases and 4 bases, there was a span of 9 bases. The CDR3 spans 13 residues.

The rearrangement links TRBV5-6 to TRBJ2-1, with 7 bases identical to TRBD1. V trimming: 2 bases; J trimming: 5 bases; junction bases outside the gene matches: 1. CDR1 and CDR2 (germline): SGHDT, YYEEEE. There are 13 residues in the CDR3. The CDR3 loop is CASSLGTDNEQFF. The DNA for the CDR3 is TGTGCCAGCAGCTTAGGGACAGACAATGAGCAGTTCTTC.

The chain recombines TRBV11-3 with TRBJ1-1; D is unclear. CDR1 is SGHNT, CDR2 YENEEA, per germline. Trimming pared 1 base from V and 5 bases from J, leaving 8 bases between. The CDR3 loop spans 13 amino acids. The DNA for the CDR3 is TGTGCCAGCAGCTTAGTGCGGGAAACTGAAGCTTTCTTT. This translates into CASSLVRETEAFF.

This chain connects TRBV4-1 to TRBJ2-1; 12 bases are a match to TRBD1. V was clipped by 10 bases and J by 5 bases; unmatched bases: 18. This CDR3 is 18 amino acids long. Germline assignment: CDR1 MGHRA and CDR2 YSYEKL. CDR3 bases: TGCGCCACCTCACGTCGGGACAGGGGGCGTTATTACGACAATGAGCAGTTCTTC. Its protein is CATSRRDRGRYYDNEQFF.

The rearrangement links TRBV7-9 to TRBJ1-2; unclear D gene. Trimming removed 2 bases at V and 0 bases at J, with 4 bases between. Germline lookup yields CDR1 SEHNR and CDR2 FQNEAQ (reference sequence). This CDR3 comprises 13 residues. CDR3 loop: CASSLSSNYGYTF. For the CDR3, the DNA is TGTGCCAGCAGCTTATCATCTAACTATGGCTACACCTTC.

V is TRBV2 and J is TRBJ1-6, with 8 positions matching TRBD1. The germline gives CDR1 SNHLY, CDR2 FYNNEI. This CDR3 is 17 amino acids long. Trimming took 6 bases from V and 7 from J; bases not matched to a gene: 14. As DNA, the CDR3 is TGTGCCAGCAGCCAAAGGACAGGGAGGATCCTAAATTCACCCCTCCACTTT. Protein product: CASSQRTGRILNSPLHF.

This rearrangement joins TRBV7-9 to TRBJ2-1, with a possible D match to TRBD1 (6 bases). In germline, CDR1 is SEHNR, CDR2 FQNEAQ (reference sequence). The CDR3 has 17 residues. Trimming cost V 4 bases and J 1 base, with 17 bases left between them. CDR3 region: CASSSLQGAVSYNEQFF. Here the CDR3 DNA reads TGTGCCAGCAGCTCCTTACAGGGTGCGGTTTCCTACAATGAGCAGTTCTTC. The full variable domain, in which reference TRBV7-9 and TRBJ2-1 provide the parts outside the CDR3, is DTGVSQNPRHKITKRGQNVTFRCDPISEHNRLYWYRQTLGQGPEFLTYFQNEAQLEKSRLLSDRFSAERPKGSFSTLEIQRTEQGDSAMYLCASSSLQGAVSYNEQFFGPGTRLTVL.

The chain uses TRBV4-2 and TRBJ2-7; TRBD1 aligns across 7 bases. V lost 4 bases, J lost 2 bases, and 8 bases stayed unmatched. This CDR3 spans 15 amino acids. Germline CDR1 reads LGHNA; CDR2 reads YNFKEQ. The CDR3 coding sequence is TGTGCCAGCAGCCCCCGGGACAGAGAGACCTACGAGCAGTACTTC. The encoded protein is CASSPRDRETYEQYF.

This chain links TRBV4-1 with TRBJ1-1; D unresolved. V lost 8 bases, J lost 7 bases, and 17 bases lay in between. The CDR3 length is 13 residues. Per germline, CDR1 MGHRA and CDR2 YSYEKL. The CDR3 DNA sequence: TGCGCCAGCGCCCCAATCCGGGATAGTGAAGCTTTCTTT. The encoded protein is CASAPIRDSEAFF.

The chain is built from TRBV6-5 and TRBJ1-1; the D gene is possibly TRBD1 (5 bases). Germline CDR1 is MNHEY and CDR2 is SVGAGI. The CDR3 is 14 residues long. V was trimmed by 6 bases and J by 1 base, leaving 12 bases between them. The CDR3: CASRKPTENTEAFF. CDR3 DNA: TGTGCCAGCAGAAAACCGACAGAGAACACTGAAGCTTTCTTT.